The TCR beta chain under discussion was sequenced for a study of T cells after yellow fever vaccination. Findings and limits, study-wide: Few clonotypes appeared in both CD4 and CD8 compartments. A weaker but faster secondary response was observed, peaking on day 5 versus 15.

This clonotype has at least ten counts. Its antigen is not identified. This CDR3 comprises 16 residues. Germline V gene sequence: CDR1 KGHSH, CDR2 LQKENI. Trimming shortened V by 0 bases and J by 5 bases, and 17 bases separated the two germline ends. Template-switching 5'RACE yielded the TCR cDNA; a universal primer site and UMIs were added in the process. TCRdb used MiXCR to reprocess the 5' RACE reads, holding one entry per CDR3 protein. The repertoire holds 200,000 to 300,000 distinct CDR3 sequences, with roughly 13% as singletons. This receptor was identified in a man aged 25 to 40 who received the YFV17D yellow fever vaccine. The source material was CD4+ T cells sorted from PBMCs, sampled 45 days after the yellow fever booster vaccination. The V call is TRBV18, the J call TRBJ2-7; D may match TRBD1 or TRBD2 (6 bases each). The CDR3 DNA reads TGTGCCAGCTCACCACCGGTTGGAGGGGGAAGGGACGAGCAGTACTTC. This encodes CASSPPVGGGRDEQYF.